This T cell receptor (beta chain) is from a study of blood T cell repertoires in COVID-19. Study details: The study drew acute and convalescent COVID-19 samples from the United States, Italy and Spain.

With V trimmed by 5 bases and J by 6 bases, 2 bases remained unmatched. The germline V gene has CDR1 SEHNR and CDR2 FQNEAQ (reference sequence). The CDR3 is made up of 13 amino acids. Original processing methods: The authors estimated nucleated cell counts from reference gene primer amplification. Sequencing used immunoSEQ multiplex PCR; TCRdb keeps in-frame clones, though not all of them. That table gives V, J and clone size, and the DNA gave D and trimming. The sample has 70,000 or so clones, around nine tenths seen once. V gene TRBV7-9 combines with J gene TRBJ2-2, with 8 bases that match TRBD1. The sequenced material came from peripheral blood. This clonotype was obtained from a human donor in a cohort sampled during active COVID-19. DNA for the CDR3: TGTGCCAGCAGCGCGACAGGGGCCGGGGAGCTGTTTTTT. It specifies CASSATGAGELFF. Complete variable domain (other parts from reference TRBV7-9 and TRBJ2-2): DTGVSQNPRHKITKRGQNVTFRCDPISEHNRLYWYRQTLGQGPEFLTYFQNEAQLEKSRLLSDRFSAERPKGSFSTLEIQRTEQGDSAMYLCASSATGAGELFFGEGSRLTVL.